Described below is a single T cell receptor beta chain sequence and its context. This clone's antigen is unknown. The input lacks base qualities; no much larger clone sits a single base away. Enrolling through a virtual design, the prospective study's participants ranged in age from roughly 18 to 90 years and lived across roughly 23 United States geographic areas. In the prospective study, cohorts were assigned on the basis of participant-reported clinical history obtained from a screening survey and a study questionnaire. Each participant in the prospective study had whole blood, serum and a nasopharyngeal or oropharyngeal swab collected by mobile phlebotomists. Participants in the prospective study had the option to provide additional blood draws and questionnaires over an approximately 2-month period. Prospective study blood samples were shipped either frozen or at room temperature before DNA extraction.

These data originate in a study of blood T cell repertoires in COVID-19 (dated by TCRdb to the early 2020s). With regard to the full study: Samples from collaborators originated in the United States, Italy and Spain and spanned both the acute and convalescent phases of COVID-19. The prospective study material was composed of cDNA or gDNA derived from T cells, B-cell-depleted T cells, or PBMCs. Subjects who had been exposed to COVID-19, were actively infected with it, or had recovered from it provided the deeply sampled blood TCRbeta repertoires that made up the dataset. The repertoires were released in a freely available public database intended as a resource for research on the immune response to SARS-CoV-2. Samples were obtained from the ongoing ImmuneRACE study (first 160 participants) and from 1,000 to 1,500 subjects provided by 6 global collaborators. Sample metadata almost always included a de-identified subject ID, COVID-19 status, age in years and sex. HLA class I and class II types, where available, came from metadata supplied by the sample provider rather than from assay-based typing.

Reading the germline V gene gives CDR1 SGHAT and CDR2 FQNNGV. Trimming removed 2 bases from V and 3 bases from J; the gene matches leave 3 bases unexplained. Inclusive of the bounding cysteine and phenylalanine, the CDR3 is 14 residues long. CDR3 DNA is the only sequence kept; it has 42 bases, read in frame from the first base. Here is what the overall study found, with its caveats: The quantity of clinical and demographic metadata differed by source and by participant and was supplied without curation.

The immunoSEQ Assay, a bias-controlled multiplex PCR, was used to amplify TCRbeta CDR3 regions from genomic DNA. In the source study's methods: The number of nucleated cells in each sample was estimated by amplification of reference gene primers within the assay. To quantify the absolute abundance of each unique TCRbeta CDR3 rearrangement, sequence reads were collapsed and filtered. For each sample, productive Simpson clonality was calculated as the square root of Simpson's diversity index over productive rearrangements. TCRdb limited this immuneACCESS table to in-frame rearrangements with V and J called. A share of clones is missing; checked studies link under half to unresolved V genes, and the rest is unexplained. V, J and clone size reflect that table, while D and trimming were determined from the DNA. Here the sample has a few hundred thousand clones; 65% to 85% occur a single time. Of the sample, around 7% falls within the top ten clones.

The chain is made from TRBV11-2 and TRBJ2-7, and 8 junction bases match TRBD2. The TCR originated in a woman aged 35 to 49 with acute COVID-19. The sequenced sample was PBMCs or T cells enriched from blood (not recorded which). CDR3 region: CASSLRGGSYEQYF. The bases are TGTGCCAGCAGCTTACGGGGGGGGAGCTACGAGCAGTACTTC.